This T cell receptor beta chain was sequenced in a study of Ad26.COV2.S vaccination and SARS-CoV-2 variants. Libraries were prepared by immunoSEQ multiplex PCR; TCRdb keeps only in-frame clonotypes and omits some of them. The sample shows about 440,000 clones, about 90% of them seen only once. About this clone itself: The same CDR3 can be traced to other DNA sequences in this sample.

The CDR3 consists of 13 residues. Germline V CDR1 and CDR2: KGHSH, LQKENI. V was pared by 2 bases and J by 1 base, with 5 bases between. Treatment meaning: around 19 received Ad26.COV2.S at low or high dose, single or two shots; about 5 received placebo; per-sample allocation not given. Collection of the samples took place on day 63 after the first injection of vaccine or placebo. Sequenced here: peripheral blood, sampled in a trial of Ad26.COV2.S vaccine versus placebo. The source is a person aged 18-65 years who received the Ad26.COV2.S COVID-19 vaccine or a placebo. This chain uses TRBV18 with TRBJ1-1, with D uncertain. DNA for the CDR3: TGTGCCAGCTCACCAGGGAGGAACACTGAAGCTTTCTTT. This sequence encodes CASSPGRNTEAFF. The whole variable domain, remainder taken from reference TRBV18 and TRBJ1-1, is NAGVMQNPRHLVRRRGQEARLRCSPMKGHSHVYWYRQLPEEGLKFMVYLQKENIIDESGMPKERFSAEFPKEGPSILRIQQVVRGDSAAYFCASSPGRNTEAFFGQGTRLTVV.